Sequencing of this T cell receptor (beta chain) was carried out in a study of Tregs in tolerant kidney transplant recipients. Points from the study as a whole: Few patients were studied, so findings need validation in larger groups. Expanding Tregs on activated donor B cells appeared to best identify donor-specific TCRbeta clones.

CDR3 length: 15 residues. Germline CDR1 and CDR2: SGHDN and FVKESK. V was pared by 5 bases and J by 2 bases, with 12 bases between. In the case of this clone: Its antigen is as yet unknown.

Profiling relied on immunoSEQ multiplex PCR, and the TCRdb table lists in-frame clones only, not all of them. The sample lists about 15,000 clones; around 90% were seen once. The receptor was derived from a human donor in good health. Specimen: CD8+ T cells from blood. The chain couples TRBV14 to TRBJ1-4, with a weak D call TRBD1 (5 bases). CDR3 DNA: TGTGCCAGCAGCGACAGAGGGTTGACTAATGAAAAACTGTTTTTT. It yields the protein CASSDRGLTNEKLFF.